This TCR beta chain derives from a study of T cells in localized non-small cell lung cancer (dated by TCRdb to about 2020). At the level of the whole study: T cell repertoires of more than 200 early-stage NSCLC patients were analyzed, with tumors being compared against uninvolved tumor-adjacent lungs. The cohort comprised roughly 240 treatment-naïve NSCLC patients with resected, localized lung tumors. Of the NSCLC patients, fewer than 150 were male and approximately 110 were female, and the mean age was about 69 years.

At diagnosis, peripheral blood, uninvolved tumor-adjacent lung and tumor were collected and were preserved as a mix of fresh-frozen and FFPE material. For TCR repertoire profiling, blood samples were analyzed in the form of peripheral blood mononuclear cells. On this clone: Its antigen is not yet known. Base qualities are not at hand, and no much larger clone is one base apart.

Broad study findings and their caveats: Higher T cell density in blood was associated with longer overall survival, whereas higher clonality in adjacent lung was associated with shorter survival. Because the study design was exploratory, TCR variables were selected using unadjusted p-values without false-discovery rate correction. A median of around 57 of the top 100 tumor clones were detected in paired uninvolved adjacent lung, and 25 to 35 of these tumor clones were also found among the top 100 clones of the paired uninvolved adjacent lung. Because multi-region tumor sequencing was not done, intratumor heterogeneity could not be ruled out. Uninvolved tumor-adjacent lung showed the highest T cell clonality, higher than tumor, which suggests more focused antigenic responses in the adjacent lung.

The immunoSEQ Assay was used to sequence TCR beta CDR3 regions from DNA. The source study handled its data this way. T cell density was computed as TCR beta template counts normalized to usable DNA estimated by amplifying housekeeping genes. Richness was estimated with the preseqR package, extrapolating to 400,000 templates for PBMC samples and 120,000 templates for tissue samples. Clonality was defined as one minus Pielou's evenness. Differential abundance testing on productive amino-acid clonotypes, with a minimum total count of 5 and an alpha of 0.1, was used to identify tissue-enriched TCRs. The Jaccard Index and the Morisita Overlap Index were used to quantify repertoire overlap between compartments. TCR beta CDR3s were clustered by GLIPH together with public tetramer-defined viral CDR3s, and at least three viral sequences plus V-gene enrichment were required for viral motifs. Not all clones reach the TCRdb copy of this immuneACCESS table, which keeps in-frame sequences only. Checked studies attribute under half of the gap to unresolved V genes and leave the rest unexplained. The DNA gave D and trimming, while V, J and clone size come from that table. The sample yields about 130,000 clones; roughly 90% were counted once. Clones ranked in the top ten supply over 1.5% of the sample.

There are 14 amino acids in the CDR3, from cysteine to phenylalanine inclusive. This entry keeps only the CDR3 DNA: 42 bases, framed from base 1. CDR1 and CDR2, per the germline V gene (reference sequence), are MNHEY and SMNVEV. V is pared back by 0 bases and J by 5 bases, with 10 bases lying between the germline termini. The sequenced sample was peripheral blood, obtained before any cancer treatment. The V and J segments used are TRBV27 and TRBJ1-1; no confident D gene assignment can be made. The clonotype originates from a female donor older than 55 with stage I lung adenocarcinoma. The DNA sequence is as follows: TGTGCCAGCAGTTTATCGCGCCGGGTTACTGAAGCTTTCTTT. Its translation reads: CASSLSRRVTEAFF.